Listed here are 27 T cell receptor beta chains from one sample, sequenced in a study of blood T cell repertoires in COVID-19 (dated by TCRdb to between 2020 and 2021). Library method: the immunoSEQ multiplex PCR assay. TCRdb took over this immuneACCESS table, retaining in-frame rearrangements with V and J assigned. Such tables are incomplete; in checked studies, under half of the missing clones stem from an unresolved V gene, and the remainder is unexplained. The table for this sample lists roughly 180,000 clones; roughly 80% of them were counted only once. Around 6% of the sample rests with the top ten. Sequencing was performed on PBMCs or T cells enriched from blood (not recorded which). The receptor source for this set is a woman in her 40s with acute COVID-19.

CDR3 in amino acids: CASGLAGGETQYF. The CDR3 DNA sequence: TGTGCTAGTGGTTTGGCCGGGGGAGAGACCCAGTACTTC. This chain joins TRBV12-5 and TRBJ2-5; tentatively, D is TRBD2 (6 bases). From germline, CDR1 is LGHNT and CDR2 FRNRAP. The CDR3 is 13 amino acids. Trimming removed 1 base at V and 4 bases at J, with 7 bases between.

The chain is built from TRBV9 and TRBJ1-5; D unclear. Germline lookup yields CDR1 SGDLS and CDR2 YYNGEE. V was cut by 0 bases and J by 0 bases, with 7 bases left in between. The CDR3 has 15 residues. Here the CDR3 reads CASSVDLSSNQPQHF. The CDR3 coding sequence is TGTGCCAGCAGCGTAGATCTGTCTAGCAATCAGCCCCAGCATTTT.

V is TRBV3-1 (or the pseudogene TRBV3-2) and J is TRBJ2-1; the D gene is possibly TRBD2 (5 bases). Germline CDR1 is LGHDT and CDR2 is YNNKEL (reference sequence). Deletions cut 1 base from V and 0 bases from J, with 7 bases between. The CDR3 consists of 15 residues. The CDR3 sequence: CASSQGRSSYNEQFF. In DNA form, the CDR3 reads TGTGCCAGCAGCCAAGGGAGGAGCTCCTACAATGAGCAGTTCTTC.

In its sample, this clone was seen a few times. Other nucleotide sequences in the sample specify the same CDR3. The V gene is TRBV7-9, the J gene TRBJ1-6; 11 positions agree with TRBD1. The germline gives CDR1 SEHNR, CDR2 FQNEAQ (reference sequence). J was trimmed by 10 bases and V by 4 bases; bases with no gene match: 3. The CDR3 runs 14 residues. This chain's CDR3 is CASSSDRGRSPLHF. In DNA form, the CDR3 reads TGTGCCAGCAGCTCGGACAGGGGGCGATCACCCCTCCACTTT.

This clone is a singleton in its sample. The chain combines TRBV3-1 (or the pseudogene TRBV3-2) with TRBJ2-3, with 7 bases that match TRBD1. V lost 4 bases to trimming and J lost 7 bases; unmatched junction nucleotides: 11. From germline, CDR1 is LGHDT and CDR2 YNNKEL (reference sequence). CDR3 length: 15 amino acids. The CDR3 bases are TGTGCCAGCAGCCTAAGAGGACAGGTCCCCTATACGCAGTATTTT. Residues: CASSLRGQVPYTQYF.

CDR3 sequence: CARAGRGDGELFF. For the CDR3, the DNA is TGTGCCAGGGCAGGCAGGGGGGACGGGGAGCTGTTTTTT. This chain connects TRBV30 to TRBJ2-2; D perhaps matches TRBD1 (7 bases). The CDR3 extends over 13 amino acids. Trimming stripped 8 bases from V and 7 bases from J, with 17 bases between. The germline V gene encodes CDR1 GTSNPN and CDR2 SVGIG (reference sequence).

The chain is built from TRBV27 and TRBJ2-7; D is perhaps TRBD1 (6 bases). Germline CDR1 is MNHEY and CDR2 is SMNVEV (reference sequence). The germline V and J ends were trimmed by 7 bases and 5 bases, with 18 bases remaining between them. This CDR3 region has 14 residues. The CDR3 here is CASNRRQGWDEQYF. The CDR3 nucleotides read TGTGCCAGCAACCGTCGTCAGGGGTGGGACGAGCAGTACTTC.

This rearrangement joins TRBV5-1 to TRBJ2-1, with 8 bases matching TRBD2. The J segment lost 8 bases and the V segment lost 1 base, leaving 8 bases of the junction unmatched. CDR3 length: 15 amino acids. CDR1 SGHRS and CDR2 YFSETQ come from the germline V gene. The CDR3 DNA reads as TGCGCCAGCAGCTTGCTTACGGGAGGGTCCGATGAGCAGTTCTTC. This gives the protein CASSLLTGGSDEQFF.

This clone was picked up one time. The CDR3 DNA follows: TGCGCCAGCAGCTCACAGGGTCTACCGGGCTACGAGCAGTACTTC. It codes for CASSSQGLPGYEQYF. The chain combines TRBV5-1 with TRBJ2-7; maybe TRBD1 (6 bases). V lost 3 bases and J lost 3, with 16 bases in between. Per the germline V gene, CDR1 is SGHRS and CDR2 is YFSETQ. The CDR3 length is 15 residues.

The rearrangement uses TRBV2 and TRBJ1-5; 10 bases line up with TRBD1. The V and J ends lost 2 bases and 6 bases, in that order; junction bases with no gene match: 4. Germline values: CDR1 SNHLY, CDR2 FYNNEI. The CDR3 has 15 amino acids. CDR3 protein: CASSELGQGSQPQHF. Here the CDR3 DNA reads TGTGCCAGCAGTGAATTGGGACAGGGGAGTCAGCCCCAGCATTTT.

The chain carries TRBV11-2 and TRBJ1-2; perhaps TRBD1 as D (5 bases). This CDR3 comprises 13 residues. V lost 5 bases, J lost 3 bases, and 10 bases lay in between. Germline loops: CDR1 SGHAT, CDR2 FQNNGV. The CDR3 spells CASSAQVDYGYTF. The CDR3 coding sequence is TGTGCCAGCAGCGCACAGGTGGACTATGGCTACACCTTC. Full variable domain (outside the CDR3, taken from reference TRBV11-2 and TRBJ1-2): EAGVAQSPRYKIIEKRQSVAFWCNPISGHATLYWYQQILGQGPKLLIQFQNNGVVDDSQLPKDRFSAERLKGVDSTLKIQPAKLEDSAVYLCASSAQVDYGYTFGSGTRLTVV.

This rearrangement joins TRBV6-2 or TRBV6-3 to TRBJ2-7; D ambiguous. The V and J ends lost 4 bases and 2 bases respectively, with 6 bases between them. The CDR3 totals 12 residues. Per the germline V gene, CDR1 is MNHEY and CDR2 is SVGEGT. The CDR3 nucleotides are TGTGCCAGCAGTTCCCTTGCCTACGAGCAGTACTTC. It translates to CASSSLAYEQYF.

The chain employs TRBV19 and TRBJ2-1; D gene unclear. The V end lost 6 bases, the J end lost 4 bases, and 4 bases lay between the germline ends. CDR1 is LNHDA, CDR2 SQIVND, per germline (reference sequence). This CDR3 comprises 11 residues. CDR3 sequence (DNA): TGTGCCAGTAGGTCGTACAATGAGCAGTTCTTC. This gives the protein CASRSYNEQFF.

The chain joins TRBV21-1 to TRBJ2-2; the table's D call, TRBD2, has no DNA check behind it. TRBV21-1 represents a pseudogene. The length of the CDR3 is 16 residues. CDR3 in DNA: TGTGCCAGCAGCAAGGAAGGGAGCGGGTACACCGGGGAGCTGTTTTTT. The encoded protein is CASSKEGSGYTGELFF.

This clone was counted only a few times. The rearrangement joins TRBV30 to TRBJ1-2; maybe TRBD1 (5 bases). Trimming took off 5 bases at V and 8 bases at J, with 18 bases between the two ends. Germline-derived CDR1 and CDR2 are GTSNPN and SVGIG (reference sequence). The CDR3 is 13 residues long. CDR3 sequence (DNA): TGTGCCTGGGGCCCGGGTAGGGGAGGCGGCTACACCTTC. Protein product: CAWGPGRGGGYTF.

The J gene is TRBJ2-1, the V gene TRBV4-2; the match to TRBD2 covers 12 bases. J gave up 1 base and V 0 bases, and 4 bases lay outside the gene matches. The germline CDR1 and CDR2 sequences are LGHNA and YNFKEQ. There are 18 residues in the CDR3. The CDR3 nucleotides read TGTGCCAGCAGCCAAGATGGACTAGCGGGAACTTCCTACAATGAGCAGTTCTTC. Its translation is CASSQDGLAGTSYNEQFF.

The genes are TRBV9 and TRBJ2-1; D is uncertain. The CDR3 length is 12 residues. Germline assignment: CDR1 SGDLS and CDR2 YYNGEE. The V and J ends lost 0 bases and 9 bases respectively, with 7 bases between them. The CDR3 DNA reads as TGTGCCAGCAGCGTAGGTCTCCTTGAGCAGTTCTTC. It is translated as CASSVGLLEQFF.

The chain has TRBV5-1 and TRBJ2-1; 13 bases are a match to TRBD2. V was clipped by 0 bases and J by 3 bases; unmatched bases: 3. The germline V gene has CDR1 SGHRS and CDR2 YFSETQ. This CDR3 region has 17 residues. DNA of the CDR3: TGCGCCAGCAGCTTGGCCGGGACTAGCGGGATCTACAATGAGCAGTTCTTC. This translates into CASSLAGTSGIYNEQFF.

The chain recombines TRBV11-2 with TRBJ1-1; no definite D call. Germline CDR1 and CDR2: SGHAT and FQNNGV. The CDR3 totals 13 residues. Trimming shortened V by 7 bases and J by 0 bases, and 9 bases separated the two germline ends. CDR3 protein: CASTMRVNTEAFF. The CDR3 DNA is TGTGCCAGCACTATGAGGGTGAACACTGAAGCTTTCTTT.

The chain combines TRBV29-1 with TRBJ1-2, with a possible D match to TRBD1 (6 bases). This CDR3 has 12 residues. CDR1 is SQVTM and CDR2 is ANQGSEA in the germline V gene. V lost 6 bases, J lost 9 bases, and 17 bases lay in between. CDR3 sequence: CSVTTGTVSYTF. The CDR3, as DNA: TGCAGCGTGACGACAGGAACCGTAAGCTACACCTTC.

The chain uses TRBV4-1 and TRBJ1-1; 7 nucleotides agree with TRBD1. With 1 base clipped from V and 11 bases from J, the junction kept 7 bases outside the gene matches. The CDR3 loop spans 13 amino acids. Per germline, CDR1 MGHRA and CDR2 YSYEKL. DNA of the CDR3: TGCGCCAGCAGCCAAGCCCTGGACAGGTACGCTTTCTTT. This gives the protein CASSQALDRYAFF.

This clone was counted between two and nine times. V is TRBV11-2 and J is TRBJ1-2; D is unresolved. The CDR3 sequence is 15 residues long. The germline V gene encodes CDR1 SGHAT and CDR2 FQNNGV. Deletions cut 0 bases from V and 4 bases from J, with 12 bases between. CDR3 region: CASSLDPGGFYGYTF. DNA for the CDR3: TGTGCCAGCAGCTTAGATCCGGGTGGGTTCTATGGCTACACCTTC.

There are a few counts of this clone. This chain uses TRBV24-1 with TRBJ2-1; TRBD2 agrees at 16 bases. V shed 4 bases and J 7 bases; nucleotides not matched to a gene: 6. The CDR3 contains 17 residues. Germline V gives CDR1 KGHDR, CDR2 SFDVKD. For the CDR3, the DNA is TGTGCCACCAGTGAGGGGACTAGCGGGAGGGCCTTTAATGAGCAGTTCTTC. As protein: CATSEGTSGRAFNEQFF.

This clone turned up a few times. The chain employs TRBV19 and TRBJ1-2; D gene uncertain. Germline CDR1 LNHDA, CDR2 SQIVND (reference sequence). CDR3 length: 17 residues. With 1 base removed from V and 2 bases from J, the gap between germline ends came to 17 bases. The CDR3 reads CASSIGGSIGKNYGYTF. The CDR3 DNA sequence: TGTGCCAGTAGTATAGGAGGGTCGATAGGGAAAAACTATGGCTACACCTTC.

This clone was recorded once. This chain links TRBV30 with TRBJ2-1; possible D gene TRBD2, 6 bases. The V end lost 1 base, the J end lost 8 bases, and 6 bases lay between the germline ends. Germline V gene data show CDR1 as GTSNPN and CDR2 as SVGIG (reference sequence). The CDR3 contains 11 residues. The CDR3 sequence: CAWSGRDEQFF. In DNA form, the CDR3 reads TGTGCCTGGAGTGGGAGGGATGAGCAGTTCTTC.

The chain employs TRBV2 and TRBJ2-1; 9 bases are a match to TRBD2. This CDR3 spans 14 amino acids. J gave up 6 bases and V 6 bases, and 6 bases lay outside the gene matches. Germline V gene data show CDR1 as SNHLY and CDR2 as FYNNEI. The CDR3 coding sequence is TGTGCCAGCAGCTCTAGCGGGACGGTCAATGAGCAGTTCTTC. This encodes CASSSSGTVNEQFF. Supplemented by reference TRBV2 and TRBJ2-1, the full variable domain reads EPEVTQTPSHQVTQMGQEVILRCVPISNHLYFYWYRQILGQKVEFLVSFYNNEISEKSEIFDDQFSVERPDGSNFTLKIRSTKLEDSAMYFCASSSSGTVNEQFFGPGTRLTVL.

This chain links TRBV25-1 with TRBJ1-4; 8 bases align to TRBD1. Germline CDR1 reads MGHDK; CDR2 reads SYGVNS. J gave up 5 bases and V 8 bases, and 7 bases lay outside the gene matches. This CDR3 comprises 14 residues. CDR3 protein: CASGRGHRNEKLFF. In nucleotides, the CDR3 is TGTGCCAGCGGCAGGGGGCATAGGAATGAAAAACTGTTTTTT.